The 7 T cell receptor beta chains listed next were all sequenced from one sample in a study of cytomegalovirus exposure and HLA in healthy donors. The PCR was carried out with 60 Vbeta primers and 13 Jbeta primers. The repertoire was sequenced with immunoSEQ multiplex PCR; TCRdb's copy has only in-frame clones and lacks some. Altogether about 150,000 clones are present, around 73% being singletons, with the ten largest covering about 1.3%. Sequenced material: PBMCs. The receptors shown here come from a male donor in good health and CMV-seronegative.

CDR3 nucleotide sequence: TGTGCCAGCAGCCCTGGACTAGCGGGAGCCTACGAGCAGTACTTC. Translating gives CASSPGLAGAYEQYF. J is TRBJ2-7 and V is TRBV6-1; 13 bases are a match to TRBD2. Germline CDR1 and CDR2: MNHNS and SASEGT. With V trimmed by 6 bases and J by 2 bases, 4 bases remained unmatched. This CDR3 region has 15 residues.

The chain is built from TRBV29-1 and TRBJ2-5; 16 bases match TRBD2. From germline, CDR1 is SQVTM and CDR2 ANQGSEA. The CDR3 contains 14 residues. Trimming at V came to 6 bases and at J to 5 bases, leaving 3 bases not matched to a gene. CDR3 DNA sequence: TGCAGCGTCGGGACTAGCGGGAGGGACGAGACCCAGTACTTC. This gives the protein CSVGTSGRDETQYF. The variable domain in full, with the rest retrieved from reference TRBV29-1 and TRBJ2-5, is SAVISQKPSRDICQRGTSLTIQCQVDSQVTMMFWYRQQPGQSLTLIATANQGSEATYESGFVIDKFPISRPNLTFSTLTVSNMSPEDSSIYLCSVGTSGRDETQYFGPGTRLLVL.

V is TRBV6-5 and J is TRBJ2-2; 8 positions match TRBD1. The V segment lost 0 bases and the J segment 4 bases; nucleotides outside the gene matches: 4. Germline CDR1 reads MNHEY; CDR2 reads SVGAGI. The CDR3 extends over 16 amino acids. CDR3 sequence: CASSYSGTGVTGELFF. The CDR3 nucleotides are TGTGCCAGCAGTTACTCGGGGACAGGCGTCACCGGGGAGCTGTTTTTT.

This clone was picked up one time. The V gene is TRBV9, the J gene TRBJ2-1; 7 bases are shared with TRBD2. The CDR3 contains 16 residues. Unmatched junction bases numbered 3, after V lost 0 bases and J lost 0 bases. CDR1 is SGDLS, CDR2 YYNGEE, per germline. The CDR3 sequence is CASSVAGGGSYNEQFF. The DNA for the CDR3 is TGTGCCAGCAGCGTAGCTGGCGGGGGCTCCTACAATGAGCAGTTCTTC.

The rearrangement joins TRBV28 to TRBJ1-3; 11 positions match TRBD1. The CDR3 extends over 14 amino acids. Per the germline V gene, CDR1 is MDHEN and CDR2 is SYDVKM. J gave up 7 bases and V 6 bases, and 5 bases lay outside the gene matches. The CDR3 spells CASRLGDRGNTIYF. The CDR3 bases are TGTGCCAGCAGACTAGGGGACAGGGGGAACACCATATATTTT.

V is TRBV7-2 and J is TRBJ2-5; the match to TRBD2 covers 7 bases. The V gene end was trimmed by 5 bases and the J gene end by 5 bases; junction bases not matched to a gene: 11. The CDR3 loop spans 15 amino acids. Per the germline V gene, CDR1 is SGHTA and CDR2 is FQGNSA. CDR3 nucleotide sequence: TGTGCCAGCAGCACCGCTAGCGGCCATCAGGAGACCCAGTACTTC. Translation: CASSTASGHQETQYF.

The chain is built from TRBV6-5 and TRBJ2-3; the match to TRBD2 covers 11 bases. The CDR3 runs 15 residues. The trim removed 6 bases at V and 4 bases at J, leaving 6 bases unmatched. The V gene's germline CDR1 is MNHEY and CDR2 SVGAGI. The CDR3 DNA follows: TGTGCCAGCAGCCCACTAGCGGGGGCCGCAGATACGCAGTATTTT. This encodes CASSPLAGAADTQYF.